This TCR beta chain was observed in a study of blood T cell repertoires in COVID-19. CDR1 MDHEN and CDR2 SYDVKM come from the germline V gene. Trimming removed 5 bases at V and 2 bases at J, with 12 bases between. This CDR3 is built from 14 residues. The method was immunoSEQ multiplex PCR; TCRdb's version includes in-frame clones alone and lacks a portion of them. This table holds just under 350,000 clones, about 86% found once. This TCR was sampled from a man aged 25 to 40 with active or convalescent COVID-19. The chain is built from TRBV28 and TRBJ2-5, with D perhaps matching TRBD2 (6 bases). Sequenced material: peripheral blood. The CDR3 DNA reads TGTGCCAGCAGTCGCCCACGGGGGCAAGAGACCCAGTACTTC. Protein product: CASSRPRGQETQYF.